The clone carrying this T cell receptor beta chain was observed many times. Its cognate antigen is unknown. Library preparation (for TCRbeta) was performed with unique molecular identifiers. One entry per CDR3 protein, called by TCRdb with MiXCR from the PCR reads. The sample lists fewer than 350,000 distinct CDR3 sequences, roughly a tenth occurring once. This specimen comes from a study of T-cell reconstitution after alpha-beta-depleted transplantation in children. The study, taken as a whole, reports: Fresh T-cell production supplied most of the T-cell counts and diversity seen one year after transplant. Recipient T cells and thymic progenitors that survived gave rise to the high TCRbeta diversity observed at day 60 in some patients. It was reported that alpha-beta T cells came from several hundred expanded graft clones (about two months after transplant).

V lost 3 bases to trimming and J lost 0 bases, with 12 bases between them. The CDR3 totals 15 residues. CDR1 is KGHSH and CDR2 is LQKENI in the germline V gene. The TCR originated in a boy less than two years old with acute myeloid leukemia, due to receive a stem cell transplant. The chain recombines TRBV18 with TRBJ2-7; a possible D gene is TRBD1 (6 bases). The sequences come from PBMCs, collected before TCRalphabeta/CD19-depleted stem cell transplant. Written as DNA, the CDR3 is TGTGCCAGCTCACCCCTGGACAGTAGCTCCTACGAGCAGTACTTC. It is translated as CASSPLDSSSYEQYF.